The 27 T cell receptor beta chains below all came from one sample that was sequenced in a study of CD8 T cells in ankylosing spondylitis. TCRdb reprocessed the 5' RACE reads via MiXCR and lists one record per CDR3 protein. The sample lists hundreds of thousands of distinct CDR3 sequences; about a quarter were seen once. Sequenced input: blood, either unsorted or a sorted T cell fraction (not recorded which). These receptors all stem from a male donor with ankylosing spondylitis or in good health (not recorded which).

This clonotype turned up a few times. The chain combines TRBV20-1 with TRBJ2-1; D tentatively reads TRBD1 or TRBD2 (5 bases each). The V gene lost 6 bases and the J gene lost 2 bases, with 14 bases spanning the gap. The CDR3 is 14 amino acids. Germline V lookup: CDR1 DFQATT, CDR2 SNEGSKA (reference sequence). The CDR3 here is CSATGTAPYNEQFF. The CDR3 nucleotides are TGCAGTGCCACCGGGACGGCCCCCTACAATGAGCAGTTCTTC.

The chain uses TRBV7-9 and TRBJ1-2; TRBD1 matches 8 bases. J lost 0 bases, V lost 5 bases, and 5 bases had no gene match. Germline lookup yields CDR1 SEHNR and CDR2 FQNEAQ (reference sequence). The CDR3 loop spans 15 amino acids. The DNA of the CDR3 is TGTGCCAGCAGCCAAGGGACAGGAACTAACTATGGCTACACCTTC. This encodes CASSQGTGTNYGYTF.

The sample holds a few counts of this clonotype. CDR3 loop: CSARDVVVGTLSYNEQFF. For the CDR3, the DNA is TGCAGTGCTAGAGATGTTGTGGTGGGGACTTTATCCTACAATGAGCAGTTCTTC. The V gene is TRBV20-1, the J gene TRBJ2-1; possible D gene TRBD2, 6 bases. CDR1 is DFQATT and CDR2 is SNEGSKA in the germline V gene (reference sequence). The V gene lost 0 bases and the J gene lost 1 base, with 19 bases spanning the gap. The CDR3 is 18 residues long.

This chain links TRBV12-3 or TRBV12-4 with TRBJ1-5; 8 positions agree with TRBD1. The CDR3 runs 15 residues. V gave up 2 bases and J gave up 3 bases; unmatched junction bases: 3. CDR3 coding DNA: TGTGCCAGCAGTTTAATGGGACAGGCCAATCAGCCCCAGCATTTT. Translated, it gives CASSLMGQANQPQHF.

This rearrangement joins TRBV29-1 to TRBJ2-7; 8 nucleotides line up with TRBD2. CDR1 is SQVTM and CDR2 is ANQGSEA in the germline V gene. The CDR3 extends over 12 amino acids. The ends lost 6 bases at V and 0 bases at J; junction bases unmatched: 1. CDR3 region: CSVGTSSYEQYF. In DNA, the CDR3 is TGCAGCGTCGGGACTAGCTCCTACGAGCAGTACTTC.

This sequence joins TRBV27 and TRBJ2-1, with 9 bases fitting TRBD2. The length of the CDR3 is 17 residues. Germline lookup yields CDR1 MNHEY and CDR2 SMNVEV (reference sequence). The V segment lost 2 bases and the J segment 4 bases; nucleotides outside the gene matches: 9. The CDR3: CASSLRLAGKYYNEQFF. The CDR3 region has the DNA TGTGCCAGCAGTTTAAGGCTAGCGGGAAAATATTACAATGAGCAGTTCTTC.

This clonotype occurred many times. The rearrangement uses TRBV29-1 and TRBJ2-2; D unclear. This CDR3 is 15 amino acids long. Trimming took off 1 base at V and 1 base at J, with 10 bases between the two ends. Germline-derived CDR1 and CDR2 are SQVTM and ANQGSEA. CDR3 coding DNA: TGCAGCGTTGAAGGGCCCTCGTTGAACACCGGGGAGCTGTTTTTT. It is translated as CSVEGPSLNTGELFF.

The CDR3 sequence is CASSQWGLTSPWNEQFF. CDR3 coding DNA: TGTGCCAGCAGCCAATGGGGTCTCACCAGCCCCTGGAATGAGCAGTTCTTC. The V call is TRBV3-1, the J call TRBJ2-1; D unclear. Germline V gives CDR1 LGHDT, CDR2 YNNKEL (reference sequence). CDR3 length equals 17 residues. The V end lost 2 bases, the J end lost 7 bases, and 21 bases lay between the germline ends.

Concerning this clonotype itself: The junction departs from the called germline gene at one end, perhaps through a read error. V usage is TRBV10-3 and J usage is TRBJ2-1; TRBD2 matches at 8 bases. CDR3 length equals 13 residues. Germline V gene data show CDR1 as ENHRY and CDR2 as SYGVKD. The CDR3 reads CAIKSGSGNEQFF. CDR3 nucleotides: TGTGCTATCAAAAGCGGGAGCGGCAATGAGCAGTTCTTC.

This clonotype was seen at least ten times. Written as DNA, the CDR3 is TGCAGTGCTAGAGGGCAGGGCGATTCACCCCTCCACTTT. This gives the protein CSARGQGDSPLHF. This chain joins TRBV20-1 and TRBJ1-6; D possibly corresponds to TRBD1 (5 bases). Germline CDR1 and CDR2: DFQATT and SNEGSKA (reference sequence). Trimming stripped 1 base from V and 8 bases from J, with 9 bases between. The CDR3 covers 13 residues.

This clonotype was seen at least ten times. The chain combines TRBV11-2 with TRBJ2-5, with D perhaps TRBD2 (6 bases). The length of the CDR3 is 15 residues. Looked up from germline, CDR1 is SGHAT and CDR2 is FQNNGV. V was cut by 5 bases and J by 2 bases, with 15 bases left in between. The CDR3 here is CASSKGGTRQETQYF. The CDR3 DNA sequence: TGTGCCAGCAGCAAAGGCGGGACTCGACAAGAGACCCAGTACTTC. The full variable domain, in which reference TRBV11-2 and TRBJ2-5 provide the parts outside the CDR3, is EAGVAQSPRYKIIEKRQSVAFWCNPISGHATLYWYQQILGQGPKLLIQFQNNGVVDDSQLPKDRFSAERLKGVDSTLKIQPAKLEDSAVYLCASSKGGTRQETQYFGPGTRLLVL.

This clonotype was counted many times. This chain joins TRBV28 and TRBJ2-7; a possible D gene is TRBD1 (6 bases). CDR1 and CDR2 from the germline V gene are MDHEN and SYDVKM. V gave up 8 bases and J gave up 4 bases, with 15 bases separating them. The length of the CDR3 is 13 residues. CDR3 sequence (DNA): TGTGCCAGCCTTCAGGGGCTAAGATACGAGCAGTACTTC. This translates into CASLQGLRYEQYF.

This chain joins TRBV29-1 and TRBJ2-5; a weak D match, TRBD2 (6 bases). V dropped 4 bases and J dropped 5 bases, with 14 bases sitting between them. CDR1 and CDR2 from the germline V gene are SQVTM and ANQGSEA. This CDR3 contains 13 residues. In nucleotides, the CDR3 is TGCAGCGTTGGAGGGATTGGAGGGGAGACCCAGTACTTC. Its protein is CSVGGIGGETQYF.

This clonotype came up many times. The chain recombines TRBV7-2 with TRBJ1-1; D perhaps matches TRBD1 (6 bases). Trimming took 1 base from V and 11 from J, leaving 14 bases between them. The CDR3 has 13 amino acids. Germline CDR1 SGHTA, CDR2 FQGNSA. The CDR3 nucleotides read TGTGCCAGCAGCTTAGAGAGGGGGTATTTTGCTTTCTTT. This sequence encodes CASSLERGYFAFF.

The chain couples TRBV6-5 to TRBJ1-2, with D unclear. The length of the CDR3 is 15 residues. CDR1 is MNHEY, CDR2 SVGAGI, per germline. Trimming removed 2 bases at V and 6 bases at J, with 16 bases between. The CDR3 nucleotides read TGTGCCAGCAGTTACGGCGCTAGGGAGTCAGATGGCTACACCTTC. As protein: CASSYGARESDGYTF.

This clonotype has a handful of counts. The chain uses TRBV15 and TRBJ2-1; the D is unclear. The CDR3 covers 14 residues. V lost 3 bases and J 7 bases, leaving 13 bases between the germline ends. Germline CDR1 and CDR2: LNHNV and YYDKDF (reference sequence). The CDR3, as DNA: TGTGCCACCAGCAGCAACCCGATGAAAAATGAGCAGTTCTTC. Residues: CATSSNPMKNEQFF.

This clonotype was recorded a few times. This chain uses TRBV6-1 with TRBJ2-1; D gene unclear. Germline CDR1 and CDR2: MNHNS and SASEGT. V was trimmed by 8 bases and J by 8 bases, leaving 16 bases between them. This CDR3 comprises 13 residues. This CDR3 is CASRTPGHYEQFF. For the CDR3, the DNA is TGTGCCAGCCGGACCCCAGGCCACTATGAGCAGTTCTTC.

This clonotype appeared many times. This CDR3 is CASSPGLLRRISSYEQYF. The CDR3 region has the DNA TGCGCCAGCAGCCCGGGACTATTGAGAAGGATCAGCTCCTACGAGCAGTACTTC. The chain has TRBV4-1 and TRBJ2-7; TRBD2 aligns across 7 bases. Germline V gene data show CDR1 as MGHRA and CDR2 as YSYEKL. J was trimmed by 0 bases and V by 4 bases; bases with no gene match: 15. The CDR3 sequence is 18 residues long.

This clonotype was observed many times. V gene TRBV5-1 combines with J gene TRBJ2-5; 7 bases fit TRBD2. The CDR3 has 14 amino acids. V trimming: 9 bases; J trimming: 0 bases; junction bases outside the gene matches: 8. Per germline, CDR1 SGHRS and CDR2 YFSETQ. Written as DNA, the CDR3 is TGCGCCACGTCCCCTGGGGGGGACCAAGAGACCCAGTACTTC. Translated: CATSPGGDQETQYF.

The V and J genes are TRBV20-1 and TRBJ2-5, with D uncertain. The CDR3 has 11 amino acids. Trimming stripped 2 bases from V and 0 bases from J, with 1 base between. Germline values: CDR1 DFQATT, CDR2 SNEGSKA (reference sequence). The CDR3 DNA sequence: TGCAGTGCTAGAAACCAAGAGACCCAGTACTTC. This sequence encodes CSARNQETQYF.

The chain links TRBV12-3 or TRBV12-4 to TRBJ2-1; 13 nucleotides agree with TRBD2. V lost 5 bases and J lost 7; bases outside the gene matches: 11. The length of the CDR3 is 17 residues. CDR3 sequence: CASSPTSGRGVVNEQFF. CDR3 sequence (DNA): TGTGCCAGCAGTCCTACTAGCGGGAGGGGTGTTGTAAATGAGCAGTTCTTC.

At least ten counts were recorded for this clonotype. The gene calls are TRBV12-3 or TRBV12-4 and TRBJ2-4; possibly TRBD2 for D (5 bases). Trimming left V 1 base short and J 0 bases short, with 7 bases between. CDR3 size: 15 residues. In DNA, the CDR3 is TGTGCCAGCAGTTTAGGGGGAGTAGCCAAAAACATTCAGTACTTC. As protein: CASSLGGVAKNIQYF.

The sample holds many counts of this clonotype. The chain is built from TRBV7-6 and TRBJ2-7, with 8 bases lining up with TRBD1. CDR3 length: 18 amino acids. Trimming cost V 0 bases and J 0 bases; bases outside gene matches: 10. Germline V CDR1 and CDR2: SGHVS, FNYEAQ. CDR3 amino acids: CASSLAPGTGMSSYEQYF. CDR3 DNA: TGTGCCAGCAGCTTAGCCCCTGGGACAGGAATGAGCTCCTACGAGCAGTACTTC.

This clonotype has a count of ten or more. The rearrangement links TRBV20-1 to TRBJ2-1; 9 bases are shared with TRBD2. The junction had 8 bases not matched to a gene; V was cut back by 0 bases and J by 8 bases. Germline-derived CDR1 and CDR2 are DFQATT and SNEGSKA (reference sequence). CDR3 length: 15 residues. CDR3 nucleotides: TGCAGTGCTAGAGATCAGTCTAGCGGGAAGGATGAGCAGTTCTTC. It codes for CSARDQSSGKDEQFF.

This clonotype was recorded at least ten times. The rearrangement links TRBV20-1 to TRBJ1-1; D is ambiguous. Germline V gives CDR1 DFQATT, CDR2 SNEGSKA (reference sequence). The V gene lost 5 bases and the J gene lost 4 bases, with 17 bases spanning the gap. The CDR3 has 14 amino acids. The CDR3 DNA sequence: TGCAGTGCTTCCCTGACCCTTGCGGGCACTGAAGCTTTCTTT. This encodes CSASLTLAGTEAFF.

The table lists this clonotype with many counts. The junction differs from germline at one of its ends, possibly a read error. V and J are TRBV5-1 and TRBJ2-6; a weak D match, TRBD2 (6 bases). Germline V gives CDR1 SGHRS, CDR2 YFSETQ. CDR3 length: 15 residues. In DNA, the CDR3 is TGCGCCAGCAACTTGGAGGGAGCTGGGGCCAACGTCCTGACTTTC. Translated: CASNLEGAGANVLTF.

This clonotype was picked up many times. V and J are TRBV5-1 and TRBJ1-1, with 9 bases aligning to TRBD1. J gave up 4 bases and V 8 bases, and 9 bases lay outside the gene matches. Germline CDR1 and CDR2: SGHRS and YFSETQ. CDR3 length: 14 residues. The CDR3 sequence: CASSRDRVFTEAFF. The CDR3 coding sequence is TGCGCCAGTTCCCGGGACAGGGTATTCACTGAAGCTTTCTTT. Supplemented by reference TRBV5-1 and TRBJ1-1, the full variable domain reads KAGVTQTPRYLIKTRGQQVTLSCSPISGHRSVSWYQQTPGQGLQFLFEYFSETQRNKGNFPGRFSGRQFSNSRSEMNVSTLELGDSALYLCASSRDRVFTEAFFGQGTRLTVV.